These 10 T cell receptor beta chains were all obtained from the same sample, sequenced in a study of CD8+ T cells in alopecia areata. Treatment here: oral pan-JAK inhibitor, 5-10 mg twice daily. Following RNA extraction, reverse transcription yielded cDNA that acted as the sequencing template. Data came from immunoSEQ multiplex PCR; TCRdb stores just in-frame clones and leaves some out. This sample carries 190,000 or so clones, around three fifths of them seen once, and the ten largest clones take roughly an eighth. The sequencing here drew on CD8+ T cells sorted from blood, taken at week 24, from a patient treated with tofacitinib. These receptors were taken from a human donor with alopecia areata.

This clone was found a few times. This chain links TRBV4-1 with TRBJ1-2, with D possibly being TRBD1 (5 bases). Trimming removed 4 bases from V and 0 bases from J, with 9 bases in between. Germline-derived CDR1 and CDR2 are MGHRA and YSYEKL. CDR3 length: 14 amino acids. CDR3: CASSLDISNYGYTF. CDR3 DNA: TGCGCCAGCAGCCTGGACATCTCTAACTATGGCTACACCTTC.

The chain has TRBV6-6 and TRBJ1-1, with 8 bases fitting TRBD1. There are 15 residues in the CDR3. The V gene's germline CDR1 is MNHNY and CDR2 SVGAGI (reference sequence). V trimming: 5 bases; J trimming: 8 bases; junction bases outside the gene matches: 13. CDR3: CASSASGPGTGEAFF. The CDR3 DNA reads as TGTGCCAGCAGTGCATCGGGACCCGGGACAGGAGAAGCTTTCTTT.

V and J are TRBV7-8 and TRBJ2-4; a possible D gene is TRBD1 (5 bases). V was pared by 3 bases and J by 8 bases, with 17 bases between. Germline V lookup: CDR1 SGHVS, CDR2 FQNEAQ. The CDR3 has 15 residues. The CDR3 sequence: CASSFSTQGSDIQYF. CDR3 sequence (DNA): TGTGCCAGCAGCTTTTCGACCCAGGGATCGGACATTCAGTACTTC.

The CDR3 here is CASSELAGGLNTEAFF. The CDR3 bases are TGTGCCAGCAGTGAATTGGCAGGGGGCTTGAACACTGAAGCTTTCTTT. The chain is built from TRBV6-1 and TRBJ1-1; 8 nucleotides align to TRBD1. Germline loops: CDR1 MNHNS, CDR2 SASEGT. With 2 bases clipped from V and 0 bases from J, the junction kept 5 bases outside the gene matches. The CDR3 covers 16 residues.

The chain is built from TRBV27 and TRBJ1-1, with D uncertain. CDR1 and CDR2 from the germline V gene are MNHEY and SMNVEV (reference sequence). V lost 3 bases to trimming and J lost 5 bases, with 10 bases between them. The length of the CDR3 is 13 residues. DNA of the CDR3: TGTGCCAGCAGTTTGCAGGCCGGGACTGAAGCTTTCTTT. Its translation: CASSLQAGTEAFF.

The CDR3 DNA is TGCAGCGTTGAAAAGACAGGGGGGTCGCCCTACGAGCAGTACTTC. Amino acid sequence: CSVEKTGGSPYEQYF. The rearrangement uses TRBV29-1 and TRBJ2-7, with 9 bases that match TRBD1. Germline V lookup: CDR1 SQVTM, CDR2 ANQGSEA. The CDR3 spans 15 residues. Trimming took 2 bases from V and 2 from J; bases not matched to a gene: 7.

V and J are TRBV10-3 and TRBJ2-3; D unclear. CDR3 length equals 14 residues. Germline values: CDR1 ENHRY, CDR2 SYGVKD. V gave up 0 bases and J gave up 0 bases, with 4 bases separating them. The CDR3 here is CAISESLSTDTQYF. The CDR3 DNA follows: TGTGCCATCAGTGAGTCGCTAAGCACAGATACGCAGTATTTT.

Note on this clone: The same CDR3 can be traced to other DNA sequences in this sample. V is TRBV30 and J is TRBJ1-1; no firm D call. Deletions cut 2 bases from V and 4 bases from J, with 8 bases between. This CDR3 comprises 12 residues. CDR1 and CDR2 (germline): GTSNPN, SVGIG (reference sequence). CDR3 loop: CAWSRGSTEAFF. The CDR3 bases are TGTGCCTGGAGTCGGGGTAGCACTGAAGCTTTCTTT. The whole variable domain, filled in from reference TRBV30 and TRBJ1-1, reads SQTIHQWPATLVQPVGSPLSLECTVEGTSNPNLYWYRQAAGRGLQLLFYSVGIGQISSEVPQNLSASRPQDRQFILSSKKLLLSDSGFYLCAWSRGSTEAFFGQGTRLTVV.

With respect to this clone: Germline is not matched at one junction end, which may reflect a read error. The rearrangement uses TRBV11-2 and TRBJ2-3, with D maybe TRBD2 (6 bases). CDR3 length equals 11 residues. From germline, CDR1 is SGHAT and CDR2 FQNNGV. The CDR3 DNA reads as TGTGCCAGCAGCCCCACGGGACTCCCGGATTTT. Translated: CASSPTGLPDF.

Worth noting for this clone: The same CDR3 arises from other DNA sequences in this sample as well. The chain's CDR3 is CSVVDRGNTEAFF. The CDR3 DNA follows: TGCAGCGTAGTCGACAGGGGGAACACTGAAGCTTTCTTT. The chain employs TRBV29-1 and TRBJ1-1; TRBD1 aligns across 8 bases. V shed 6 bases and J 1 base; nucleotides not matched to a gene: 4. The CDR3 contains 13 residues. The germline gives CDR1 SQVTM, CDR2 ANQGSEA.